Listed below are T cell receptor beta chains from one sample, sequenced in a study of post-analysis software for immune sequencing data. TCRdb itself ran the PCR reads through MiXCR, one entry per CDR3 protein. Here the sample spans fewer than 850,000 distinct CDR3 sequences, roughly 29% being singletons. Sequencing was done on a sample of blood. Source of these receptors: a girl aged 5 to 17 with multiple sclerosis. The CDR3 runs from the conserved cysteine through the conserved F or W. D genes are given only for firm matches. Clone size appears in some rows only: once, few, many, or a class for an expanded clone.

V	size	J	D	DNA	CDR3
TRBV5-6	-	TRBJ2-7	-	TGTGCCAGCAGCCCACTAACAGGTGTCCACGAGCAGTACTTC	CASSPLTGVHEQYF
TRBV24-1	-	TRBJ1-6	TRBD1	TGTGCCACCAGTGCCAGGGGGGAATCACCCCTCCACTTT	CATSARGESPLHF
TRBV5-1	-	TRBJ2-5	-	TGCGCCAGCAGCTTGGACTCGGGGCACCAAGAGACCCAGTACTTC	CASSLDSGHQETQYF
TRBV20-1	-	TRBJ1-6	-	TGCAGTGCTAGAGAGACGGTCTCCTATAATTCACCCCTCCACTTT	CSARETVSYNSPLHF
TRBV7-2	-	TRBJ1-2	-	TGTGCCAGCAGCTTAGCCACAGCAGGCCACTATGGCTACACCTTC	CASSLATAGHYGYTF
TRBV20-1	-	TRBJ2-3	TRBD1	TGCAGTTGGGACAGGGCGGCAGATACGCAGTATTTT	CSWDRAADTQYF
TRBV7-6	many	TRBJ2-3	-	TGTGCCAGCAGTTATAGGACCCCGGAACAGACAGTCACAGATACGCAGTATTTT	CASSYRTPEQTVTDTQYF
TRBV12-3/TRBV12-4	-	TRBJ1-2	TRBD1	TGTGCCAGCAGTTCGACAGGGCCGAACTATGGCTACACCTTC	CASSSTGPNYGYTF
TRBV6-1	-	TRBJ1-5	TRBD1	TGTGCCAGCAGTCATTACGGGACAGGGGTTTATAGCAATCAGCCCCTGCATTTT	CASSHYGTGVYSNQPLHF
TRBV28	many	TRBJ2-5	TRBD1	TGTGCCAGCAGTTTCCGGACAGGGGAAGAGACCCAGTACTTC	CASSFRTGEETQYF
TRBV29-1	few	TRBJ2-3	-	TGCAGCGCGTGGGTCGTGGGTACGCAGTATTTT	CSAWVVGTQYF
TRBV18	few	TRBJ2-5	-	TGTGCCAGCTCACCAGGTCCGGGGAGGGAGACCCAGTACTTC	CASSPGPGRETQYF
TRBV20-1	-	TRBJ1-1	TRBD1	TGCAGTGCTGGGAACAGGGGGCTGGCCACTGAAGCTTTCTTT	CSAGNRGLATEAFF
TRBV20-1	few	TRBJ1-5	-	TGCAGTGCTAGCCCACAGGGATCTCGGGTCAATCAGCCCCAGCATTTT	CSASPQGSRVNQPQHF
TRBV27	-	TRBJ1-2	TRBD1	TGTGCCAGCAGTTCCAAGACACAGGGGGTCAGTGGCTACACCTTC	CASSSKTQGVSGYTF
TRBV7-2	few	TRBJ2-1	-	TGTGCCAGCAGCTCCACTGCCGGGGGATCGAAAAATGAGCAGTTCTTC	CASSSTAGGSKNEQFF
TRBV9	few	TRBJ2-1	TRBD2	TGTGCCAGCAGCCCCCACCCGGGCGGGAGGAACTACAATGAGCAGTTCTTC	CASSPHPGGRNYNEQFF
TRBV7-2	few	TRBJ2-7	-	TGTGCCAGCAGCTTCGGGATGCGGGGCAGGGGATTCACCTACGAGCAGTACTTC	CASSFGMRGRGFTYEQYF
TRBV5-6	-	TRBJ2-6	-	TGTGCCAGCAGCCTGAATTTGAAGGGGCACGGGGCCAACGTCCGGACTTTC	CASSLNLKGHGANVRTF
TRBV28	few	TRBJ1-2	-	TGTGCCAGCGAACGGTCTGAGGGCTACACCTTC	CASERSEGYTF
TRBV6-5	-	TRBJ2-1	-	TGTGCCAGCAGTTACTCGATCGGCGGTGAGCAGTTCTTC	CASSYSIGGEQFF
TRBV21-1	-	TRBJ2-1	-	TGTGCCAGCAGCAAACGTCAGCCGGGCGCAAGATACAATGAGCAGTTCTTC	CASSKRQPGARYNEQFF
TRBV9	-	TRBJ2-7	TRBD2	TGTGCCAGCAGCAGGCGGGGGGGGTCCTACGAGCAGTACTTC	CASSRRGGSYEQYF
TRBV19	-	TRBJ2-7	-	TGTGCCAGGAGTATTCGGGGATACTACGAGCAGTACTTC	CARSIRGYYEQYF
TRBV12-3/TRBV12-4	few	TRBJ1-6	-	TGTGCCAGCAGTTTCTATCAGGGATCTACCTATAATTCACCCCTCCACTTT	CASSFYQGSTYNSPLHF
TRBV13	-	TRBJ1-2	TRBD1	TGTGCCAGCAGCGTCAGGGGGGTCGGCTATGGCTACACCTTC	CASSVRGVGYGYTF
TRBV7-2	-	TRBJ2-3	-	TGTGCCAGCAGCTTTAATCTCCTAAGCACAGATACGCAGTATTTT	CASSFNLLSTDTQYF
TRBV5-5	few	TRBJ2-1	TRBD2	TGTGCCAGCAGCCCAATCGGGGGGGCCGGGAACGAGCAGTTCTTC	CASSPIGGAGNEQFF
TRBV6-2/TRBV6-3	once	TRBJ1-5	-	TGTGCCAGCAGTTACTCGACTTTGCTAGGCAATCAGCCCCAGCATTTT	CASSYSTLLGNQPQHF
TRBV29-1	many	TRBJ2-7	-	TGCAGCGTTGAAGGGCAGGGATCCGAGCAGTACTTC	CSVEGQGSEQYF
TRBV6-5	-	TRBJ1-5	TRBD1	TGTGCCAGCAGTTGGGGGACAGATAGTGGTCAGCCCCAGCATTTT	CASSWGTDSGQPQHF